This is a list of T cell receptor beta chains from one sample in a study of T cells in Graves' hyperthyroidism and ophthalmopathy. TCRdb reprocessed the multiplex PCR reads with MiXCR, giving one entry per CDR3 protein. Counted here are over 300,000 distinct CDR3 sequences, about 15% occurring once; the ten biggest clones make up 11%. Sequences were obtained from blood. Receptor source: a woman aged 55-70 years with Graves' hyperthyroidism. Each CDR3 is given with its conserved first and last residue. Each record gives: D gene, clone size, V gene, J gene, CDR3 DNA, CDR3 protein. D genes are given only for firm matches. Size is stated for part of the rows, as once, few or many counts, or as a class when the clone is expanded.

>NA|NA|TRBV12-5|TRBJ2-5
TGTGCTGTTGGAGAGACCCAGTACTTC
CAVGETQYF
>TRBD1|few|TRBV10-3|TRBJ2-7
TGTGCCATTTCAGGGACAGGAGCTATCGAGCAGTACTTC
CAISGTGAIEQYF
>NA|NA|TRBV5-4|TRBJ2-1
TGTGCCAGCAGCTTGGGGGCCAGAAGCTCCTACAATGAGCAGTTCTTC
CASSLGARSSYNEQFF
>NA|few|TRBV6-5|TRBJ1-2
TGTGCCAGCAGTTACTCGAGGGGGGATGGCTACACATTC
CASSYSRGDGYTF
>NA|NA|TRBV5-5|TRBJ2-7
TGTGCCAGCAGCATGGGACAGCAGTACTTC
CASSMGQQYF
>TRBD2|many|TRBV28|TRBJ2-1
TGTGCCAGCAGCGTTCTGGGGGGCGGGAGGTATAATGAGCAGTTCTTC
CASSVLGGGRYNEQFF
>TRBD2|few|TRBV4-1|TRBJ2-7
TGCGCCAGCAGCCAACTAGCGGGAGGGCCTGACGAGCAGTACTTC
CASSQLAGGPDEQYF
>NA|many|TRBV7-3|TRBJ2-1
TGTGCCAGCAGCTCGGAGGCGGGATTTTACAATGAGCAGTTCTTC
CASSSEAGFYNEQFF
>NA|many|TRBV28|TRBJ1-2
TGTGCCAGCAGTTACGGGCCTTCCGGGTATGGCTACACCTTC
CASSYGPSGYGYTF
>NA|NA|TRBV20-1|TRBJ1-1
TGCAGTGCTAGAGATTACAGGGTCGGTGAGTTAATGAACACTGAAGCTTTCTTT
CSARDYRVGELMNTEAFF
>NA|NA|TRBV25-1|TRBJ1-1
TGTGCCAGCAGTGAATATGGGAAGGCTGAAGCTTTCTTT
CASSEYGKAEAFF
>NA|many|TRBV7-6|TRBJ2-3
TGTGCCAGCAGGGTTAGCGAGAACACAGATACGCAGTATTTT
CASRVSENTDTQYF
>NA|many|TRBV3-1|TRBJ2-7
TGTGCCAGCAGCCAATTTGGCGGCTCCTACGAGCAGTACTTC
CASSQFGGSYEQYF
>TRBD1|NA|TRBV3-1|TRBJ2-4
TGTGCCAGCAGCTCGACAGGGGGCAGCATTCAGTACTTC
CASSSTGGSIQYF
>TRBD1|many|TRBV7-8|TRBJ2-7
TGTGCCAGCAGCTTACTTGACAGGGGGACCCACGAGCAGTACTTC
CASSLLDRGTHEQYF
>TRBD1|few|TRBV6-1|TRBJ1-2
TGTGCCAGCAGTCCACAGGGGAATCCGTGGGGCTACACCTTC
CASSPQGNPWGYTF